Below are 16 T cell receptor beta chains sequenced from a single sample in a study of T cells in Graves' hyperthyroidism and ophthalmopathy. RNA transcripts were the template for amplifying TCR beta CDR3 regions. The TCR CDR3 was amplified in a first-round RT-PCR using the HTBI primer set. TCRdb analysed the multiplex PCR reads with MiXCR anew, one entry per CDR3 protein. Among 490,000 or so distinct CDR3 sequences listed, 46% were seen once. Sequenced: peripheral blood or thyroid tissue (not recorded which). The receptors here all came from an adult woman with Graves' disease, either hyperthyroidism or ophthalmopathy (not recorded which).

V and J are TRBV19 and TRBJ1-5; perhaps TRBD1 as D (5 bases). CDR3 length: 14 amino acids. Germline CDR1 and CDR2: LNHDA and SQIVND (reference sequence). Trimming stripped 3 bases from V and 9 bases from J, with 15 bases between. CDR3 loop: CASSIMDTSGPQHF. The CDR3 region has the DNA TGTGCCAGTAGTATCATGGACACCTCGGGGCCCCAGCATTTT.

V usage is TRBV19 and J usage is TRBJ1-1; possible D gene TRBD1, 5 bases. Germline CDR1 reads LNHDA; CDR2 reads SQIVND (reference sequence). V was cut by 7 bases and J by 1 base, with 16 bases left in between. CDR3 size: 15 residues. Here the CDR3 reads CASTLGTPRNTEAFF. CDR3 sequence (DNA): TGTGCCAGTACTCTGGGGACTCCGCGGAACACTGAAGCTTTCTTT.

In DNA, the CDR3 is TGCAGTGCGCGATTAGCAGGGGGCGCTGGCTACACCTTC. Encoded protein: CSARLAGGAGYTF. The J gene is TRBJ1-2, the V gene TRBV20-1, with TRBD1 matching over 8 bases. The CDR3 has 13 amino acids. Germline V CDR1 and CDR2: DFQATT, SNEGSKA (reference sequence). With V trimmed by 6 bases and J by 7 bases, 10 bases remained unmatched.

The CDR3, as DNA: TGTGCCAGCAGCTTAGGAGGTACCGGTGAAGCTTTCTTT. Translating it yields CASSLGGTGEAFF. The chain uses TRBV5-4 and TRBJ1-1; D unclear. V gave up 2 bases and J gave up 7 bases, with 12 bases separating them. The CDR3 sequence is 13 residues long. The germline V gene encodes CDR1 SGHNT and CDR2 YYREEE (reference sequence).

The sample holds many counts of this clonotype. The V call is TRBV10-1, the J call TRBJ2-3, with D unresolved. Germline CDR1 and CDR2: WNHNN and SYGVQD (reference sequence). The CDR3 has 12 residues. Trimming shortened V by 0 bases and J by 7 bases, and 5 bases separated the two germline ends. CDR3 in amino acids: CASSESVNTQYF. The CDR3 nucleotides read TGCGCCAGCAGTGAGTCTGTCAATACGCAGTATTTT.

In its sample, this clonotype was seen many times. This sequence joins TRBV19 and TRBJ1-1, with unresolved D. Trimming pared 7 bases from V and 5 bases from J, leaving 8 bases between. The CDR3 consists of 11 residues. Germline V CDR1 and CDR2: LNHDA, SQIVND (reference sequence). The CDR3, as DNA: TGTGCCAGTACAAATGGGACTGAAGCTTTCTTT. This sequence encodes CASTNGTEAFF.

This clonotype appeared a few times. The CDR3 sequence: CAISENVGGEQYF. The CDR3 coding sequence is TGTGCCATCAGTGAGAATGTCGGGGGCGAGCAGTACTTC. This chain links TRBV10-3 with TRBJ2-7, with D possibly being TRBD2 (6 bases). The CDR3 contains 13 residues. In germline, CDR1 is ENHRY, CDR2 SYGVKD. Trimming pared 2 bases from V and 6 bases from J, leaving 11 bases between.

This chain joins TRBV29-1 and TRBJ2-7; a weak D match, TRBD1 (6 bases). The CDR3 totals 14 residues. V lost 8 bases, J lost 2 bases, and 19 bases lay in between. Per the germline V gene, CDR1 is SQVTM and CDR2 is ANQGSEA. Here the CDR3 reads CSLGYGQKTYEQYF. CDR3 bases: TGCAGCTTAGGTTATGGACAGAAAACCTACGAGCAGTACTTC.

This chain joins TRBV9 and TRBJ1-1; 12 positions match TRBD1. CDR1 is SGDLS and CDR2 is YYNGEE in the germline V gene. The CDR3 is made up of 16 amino acids. Losses at the gene ends were 0 bases for V and 4 bases for J; bases not matched to a gene: 4. CDR3 residues: CASSVESGQGATEAFF. The CDR3 nucleotides read TGTGCCAGCAGCGTAGAGTCGGGACAGGGGGCCACTGAAGCTTTCTTT.

V gene TRBV2 combines with J gene TRBJ2-3; D may be TRBD1 (6 bases). The CDR3 runs 15 residues. Germline CDR1 SNHLY, CDR2 FYNNEI. Trimming removed 5 bases from V and 1 base from J, with 13 bases in between. The chain's CDR3 is CASSLSAGGTDTQYF. CDR3 nucleotide sequence: TGTGCCAGCAGTTTATCGGCAGGGGGCACAGATACGCAGTATTTT.

This clonotype was recorded many times. The V and J genes are TRBV4-1 and TRBJ2-5, with 7 positions matching TRBD2. The germline V gene has CDR1 MGHRA and CDR2 YSYEKL. Germline trimming cut 1 base from V and 0 bases from J; bases unmatched to any gene: 5. CDR3 length: 16 amino acids. The CDR3 region has the DNA TGCGCCAGCAGCCAAGGTCGTCTAGCGGACCAAGAGACCCAGTACTTC. Amino acid sequence: CASSQGRLADQETQYF.

This clonotype was seen at least ten times. The gene calls are TRBV11-2 and TRBJ1-1, with D maybe TRBD1 (6 bases). Trimming took off 0 bases at V and 5 bases at J, with 19 bases between the two ends. CDR1 is SGHAT, CDR2 FQNNGV, per germline. This CDR3 region has 17 residues. The CDR3 DNA reads as TGTGCCAGCAGCTTAGATGGGAGTGGGGGGCGCGGAACTGAAGCTTTCTTT. It is translated as CASSLDGSGGRGTEAFF.

This rearrangement joins TRBV10-3 to TRBJ2-7; possible D gene TRBD1, 5 bases. Germline values: CDR1 ENHRY, CDR2 SYGVKD. V was shortened by 8 bases and J by 0 bases, with 14 bases between the two germline ends. The CDR3 covers 14 residues. The CDR3 coding sequence is TGTGCCATCGGGGCTCCTCAGGGCTCCTACGAGCAGTACTTC. Amino acids: CAIGAPQGSYEQYF.

This clonotype was counted only a few times. Given a much more abundant clone one base away, this may be a read error. The chain joins TRBV20-1 to TRBJ1-4; no clear D. The germline V gene encodes CDR1 DFQATT and CDR2 SNEGSKA (reference sequence). The CDR3 is 13 amino acids. CDR3 in amino acids: CSVRGSRYEKLFF. In nucleotides, the CDR3 is TGCAGTGTTAGAGGGTCCCGATATGAAAAACTGTTTTTT.

V usage is TRBV11-2 and J usage is TRBJ1-4; 7 bases agree with TRBD1. This CDR3 contains 17 residues. With 0 bases clipped from V and 8 bases from J, the junction kept 12 bases outside the gene matches. Germline CDR1 and CDR2: SGHAT and FQNNGV. CDR3 coding DNA: TGTGCCAGCAGCTTAGATCAGGACAGGTCTTTGGTCGAAAAACTGTTTTTT. Encoded protein: CASSLDQDRSLVEKLFF.

At least ten counts were recorded for this clonotype. The V call is TRBV25-1, the J call TRBJ1-1, with TRBD1 as a possible D gene (5 bases). CDR3 length equals 20 residues. V lost 1 base, J lost 5 bases, and 29 bases lay in between. Germline loops: CDR1 MGHDK, CDR2 SYGVNS. The CDR3 nucleotides read TGTGCCAGCAGTGAATCTAGGACAAGCCTCCCTTACCCACCCCGGACTGAAGCTTTCTTT. Its translation is CASSESRTSLPYPPRTEAFF. Based on the CDR3 plus reference TRBV25-1 and TRBJ1-1, the full variable domain is EADIYQTPRYLVIGTGKKITLECSQTMGHDKMYWYQQDPGMELHLIHYSYGVNSTEKGDLSSESTVSRIRTEHFPLTLESARPSHTSQYLCASSESRTSLPYPPRTEAFFGQGTRLTVV.